Detailed here is one TCR beta chain. The antigen remains undetermined. The data derive from a study of cytomegalovirus exposure and HLA in healthy donors. General study points: An analysis that came later showed most CMV-associated TCR beta chains appearing HLA-restricted.

60 Vbeta and 13 Jbeta primers were used in PCR. Some clones are missing from TCRdb's copy, which holds only in-frame ones; the method was immunoSEQ multiplex PCR. The sample includes 110,000 to 150,000 clones, around three quarters seen only once; the top ten take roughly 2%. Trimming at V came to 5 bases and at J to 0 bases, leaving 10 bases not matched to a gene. The CDR3 loop spans 18 amino acids. The germline CDR1 and CDR2 sequences are LNHDA and SQIVND (reference sequence). V and J are TRBV19 and TRBJ2-7; 13 bases are shared with TRBD2. Sequenced: PBMCs. This clonotype was sampled from an older woman in good health and CMV-seropositive. CDR3 loop: CASSPQTSGRQSSYEQYF. DNA for the CDR3: TGTGCCAGTAGTCCGCAGACTAGCGGGAGGCAAAGCTCCTACGAGCAGTACTTC.